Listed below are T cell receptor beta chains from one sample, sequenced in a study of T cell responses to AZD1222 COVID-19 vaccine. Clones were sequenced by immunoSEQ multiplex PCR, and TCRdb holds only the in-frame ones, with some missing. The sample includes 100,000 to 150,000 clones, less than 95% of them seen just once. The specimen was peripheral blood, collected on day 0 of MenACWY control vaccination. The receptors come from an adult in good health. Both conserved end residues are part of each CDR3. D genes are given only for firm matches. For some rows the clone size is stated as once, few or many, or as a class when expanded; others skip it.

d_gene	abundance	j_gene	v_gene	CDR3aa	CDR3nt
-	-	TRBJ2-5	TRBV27	CASSFSRHDQETQYF	TGTGCCAGCAGTTTTTCACGGCATGACCAAGAGACCCAGTACTTC
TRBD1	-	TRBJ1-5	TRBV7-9	CASSLGGGGQPQHF	TGTGCCAGCAGCTTAGGGGGAGGGGGCCAGCCCCAGCATTTT
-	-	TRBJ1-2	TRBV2	CASSELGTSPNYGYTF	TGTGCCAGCAGTGAACTCGGGACATCACCCAACTATGGCTACACCTTC
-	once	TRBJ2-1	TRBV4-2	CASSQLEVLGNEQFF	TGTGCCAGCAGCCAATTGGAGGTGTTGGGCAATGAGCAGTTCTTC
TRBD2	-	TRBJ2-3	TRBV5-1	CASSGLAGAPPSTDTQYF	TGCGCCAGCAGCGGATTAGCGGGGGCACCACCTAGCACAGATACGCAGTATTTT
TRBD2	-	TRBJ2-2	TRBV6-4	CASRGLADTGELFF	TGTGCCAGCAGAGGACTAGCGGACACCGGGGAGCTGTTTTTT
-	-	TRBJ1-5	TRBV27	CASSLSTGQPQHF	TGTGCCAGCAGTTTATCAACTGGTCAGCCCCAGCATTTT
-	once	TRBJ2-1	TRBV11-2	CASSSRTGRPQSYNEQFF	TGTGCCAGCAGCTCAAGAACCGGTCGACCCCAGTCCTACAATGAGCAGTTCTTC
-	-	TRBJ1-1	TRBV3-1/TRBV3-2	CASSKLGAEAFF	TGTGCCAGCAGCAAGCTGGGGGCTGAAGCTTTCTTT
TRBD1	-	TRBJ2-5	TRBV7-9	CASSFDRGIETQYF	TGTGCCAGCAGCTTTGACAGGGGAATAGAGACCCAGTACTTC
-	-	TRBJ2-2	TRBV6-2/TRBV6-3	CASSLDRRGELFF	TGTGCCAGCAGCCTAGACAGGCGGGGGGAGCTGTTTTTT
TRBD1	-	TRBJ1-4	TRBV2	CASSRQGLNEKLFF	TGTGCCAGCAGTCGACAGGGACTCAATGAAAAACTGTTTTTT
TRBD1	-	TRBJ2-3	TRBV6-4	CASRPGQGGHTQYF	TGTGCCAGCAGGCCGGGACAGGGGGGCCATACGCAGTATTTT
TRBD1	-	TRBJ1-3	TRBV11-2	CASTKRMQGASSGNTIYF	TGTGCCAGCACCAAAAGGATGCAGGGGGCTTCCTCTGGAAACACCATATATTTT
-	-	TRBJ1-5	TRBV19	CASSIDSHLGQPQHF	TGTGCCAGTAGTATAGACAGTCACCTGGGGCAGCCCCAGCATTTT
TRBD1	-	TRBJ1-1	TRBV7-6	CASSPRTGLNTEAFF	TGTGCCAGCAGCCCTCGGACAGGGTTGAACACTGAAGCTTTCTTT
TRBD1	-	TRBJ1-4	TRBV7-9	CASSLRGTGRYEKLFF	TGTGCCAGCAGCTTAAGGGGGACAGGGAGGTACGAAAAACTGTTTTTT
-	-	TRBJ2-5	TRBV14	CASSQYRGLKETQYF	TGTGCCAGCAGCCAGTACCGGGGCCTAAAAGAGACCCAGTACTTC
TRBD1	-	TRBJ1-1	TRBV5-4	CASSRTGLNTEAFF	TGTGCCAGCAGCCGGACAGGGCTGAACACTGAAGCTTTCTTT
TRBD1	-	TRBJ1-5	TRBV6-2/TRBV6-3	CASSYQSGTGSVQPQHF	TGTGCCAGCAGTTACCAATCCGGGACAGGGTCGGTTCAGCCCCAGCATTTT
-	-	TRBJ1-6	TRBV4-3	CASSQDSSYNSPLHF	TGCGCCAGCAGCCAAGACAGCTCCTATAATTCACCCCTCCACTTT
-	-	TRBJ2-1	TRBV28	CASSLKGDEQFF	TGTGCCAGCAGTTTGAAGGGAGATGAGCAGTTCTTC
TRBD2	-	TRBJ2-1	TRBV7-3	CASSHGLAGVGEQFF	TGTGCCAGCAGCCACGGACTAGCGGGAGTGGGTGAGCAGTTCTTC
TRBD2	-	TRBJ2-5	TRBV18	CASSPLSGSLQETQYF	TGTGCCAGCTCACCACTTAGCGGGAGTCTCCAAGAGACCCAGTACTTC
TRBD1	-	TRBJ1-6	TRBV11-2	CASSLVGQGSSPLHF	TGTGCCAGCAGCTTAGTGGGACAGGGCTCTTCACCCCTCCACTTT
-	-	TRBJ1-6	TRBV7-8	CASSSGPGSSYNSPLHF	TGTGCCAGCAGCTCGGGGCCAGGGAGCTCCTATAATTCACCCCTCCACTTT
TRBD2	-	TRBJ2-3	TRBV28	CASSLVIAGGVDTQYF	TGTGCCAGCAGTTTGGTGATAGCGGGAGGGGTAGATACGCAGTATTTT
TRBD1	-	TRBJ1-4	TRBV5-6	CASSSGQGYEKLFF	TGTGCCAGCAGCTCGGGACAGGGTTATGAAAAACTGTTTTTT
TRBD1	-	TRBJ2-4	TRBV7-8	CASSPRQGTAKNIQYF	TGTGCCAGCAGTCCAAGACAGGGGACGGCCAAAAACATTCAGTACTTC
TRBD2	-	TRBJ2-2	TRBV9	CASSQGLAGVTGELFF	TGTGCCAGCAGCCAAGGACTAGCGGGAGTCACCGGGGAGCTGTTTTTT
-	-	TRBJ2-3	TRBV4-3	CASSQERAADTQYF	TGCGCCAGCAGCCAAGAAAGGGCGGCAGATACGCAGTATTTT
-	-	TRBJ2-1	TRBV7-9	CASSFRQGNYNEQFF	TGTGCCAGCAGCTTCAGGCAGGGGAATTACAATGAGCAGTTCTTC
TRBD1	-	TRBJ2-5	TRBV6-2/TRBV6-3	CASSSNRGMETQYF	TGTGCCAGCAGTTCCAACAGGGGCATGGAGACCCAGTACTTC
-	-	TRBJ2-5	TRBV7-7	CASKGREETQYF	TGTGCCAGCAAAGGCAGAGAAGAGACCCAGTACTTC
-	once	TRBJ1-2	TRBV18	CASSSVGGYGYTF	TGTGCCAGCTCGTCAGTGGGGGGCTATGGCTACACCTTC
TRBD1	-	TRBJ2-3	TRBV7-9	CASSRRDRRSTDTQYF	TGTGCCAGCAGCCGAAGGGACAGGCGTAGCACAGATACGCAGTATTTT
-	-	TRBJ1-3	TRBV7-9	CASSLFSGNTIYF	TGTGCCAGCAGCTTGTTCTCTGGAAACACCATATATTTT
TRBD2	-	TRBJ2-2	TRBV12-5	CASAIAGTSGRAFTGELFF	TGTGCTAGTGCCATTGCCGGGACTAGCGGGAGGGCCTTCACCGGGGAGCTGTTTTTT
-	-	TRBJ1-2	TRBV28	CASSSQTEVYYTF	TGTGCCAGCAGTTCCCAGACAGAGGTTTACTACACCTTC
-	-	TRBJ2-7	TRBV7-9	CASSSIGGSEQYF	TGTGCCAGCAGCTCCATTGGGGGGTCCGAGCAGTACTTC
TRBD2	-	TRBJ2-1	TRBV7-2	CASSFSGGNYNEQFF	TGTGCCAGCAGCTTCTCGGGGGGGAACTACAATGAGCAGTTCTTC
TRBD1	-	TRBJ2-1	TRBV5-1	CASSLYGAAGGNEQFF	TGCGCCAGCAGCTTATACGGAGCGGCAGGGGGTAATGAGCAGTTCTTC
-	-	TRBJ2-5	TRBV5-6	CASSSRAGETQYF	TGTGCCAGCAGCTCAAGGGCGGGCGAGACCCAGTACTTC
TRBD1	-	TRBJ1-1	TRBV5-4	CASSLGAGGVTNTEAFF	TGTGCCAGCAGCTTGGGGGCAGGGGGCGTCACGAACACTGAAGCTTTCTTT
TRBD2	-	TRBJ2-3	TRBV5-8	CASGSGVSTDTQYF	TGTGCCAGCGGTAGCGGGGTGAGCACAGATACGCAGTATTTT
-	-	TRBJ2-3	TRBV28	CASSFGREGADTQYF	TGTGCCAGCAGTTTCGGCAGGGAAGGCGCAGATACGCAGTATTTT
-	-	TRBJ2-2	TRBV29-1	CSATETREGTGELFF	TGCAGCGCTACAGAAACCCGAGAGGGTACCGGGGAGCTGTTTTTT
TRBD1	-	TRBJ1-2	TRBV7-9	CASSPLQGAKENGYTF	TGTGCCAGCAGCCCCCTACAGGGGGCGAAGGAGAATGGCTACACCTTC
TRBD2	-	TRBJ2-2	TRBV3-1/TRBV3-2	CASSQFASGRALYTGELFF	TGTGCCAGCAGCCAATTCGCTAGCGGGAGGGCCCTCTACACCGGGGAGCTGTTTTTT
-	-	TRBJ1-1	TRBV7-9	CASSFRENTEAFF	TGTGCCAGCAGCTTCCGGGAGAACACTGAAGCTTTCTTT
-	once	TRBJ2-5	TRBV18	CASSLQGLQETQYF	TGTGCCAGCTCACTGCAGGGATTACAAGAGACCCAGTACTTC
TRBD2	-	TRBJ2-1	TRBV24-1	CATSDLGSGRASYNEQFF	TGTGCCACCAGTGATTTGGGGAGCGGGAGGGCCTCCTACAATGAGCAGTTCTTC
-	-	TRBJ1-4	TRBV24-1	CATSDRGTFPEKLFF	TGTGCCACCAGTGATCGAGGGACGTTCCCCGAAAAACTGTTTTTT